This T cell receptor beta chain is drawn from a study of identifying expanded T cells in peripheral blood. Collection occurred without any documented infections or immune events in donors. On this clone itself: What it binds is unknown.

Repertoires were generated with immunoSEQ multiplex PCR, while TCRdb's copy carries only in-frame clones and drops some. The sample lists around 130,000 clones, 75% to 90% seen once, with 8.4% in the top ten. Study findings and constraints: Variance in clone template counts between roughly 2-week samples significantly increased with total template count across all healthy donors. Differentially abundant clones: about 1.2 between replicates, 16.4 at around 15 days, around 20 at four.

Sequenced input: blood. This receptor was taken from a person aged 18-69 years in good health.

The CDR3 region has the DNA TGCAGCGTTGCAGGGTCGAGGGATTCACCCCTCCACTTT. Translation gives CSVAGSRDSPLHF. V usage is TRBV29-1 and J usage is TRBJ1-6; maybe TRBD1 (5 bases). V lost 4 bases and J 8 bases, leaving 12 bases between the germline ends. Germline loops: CDR1 SQVTM, CDR2 ANQGSEA. This CDR3 is 13 amino acids long.